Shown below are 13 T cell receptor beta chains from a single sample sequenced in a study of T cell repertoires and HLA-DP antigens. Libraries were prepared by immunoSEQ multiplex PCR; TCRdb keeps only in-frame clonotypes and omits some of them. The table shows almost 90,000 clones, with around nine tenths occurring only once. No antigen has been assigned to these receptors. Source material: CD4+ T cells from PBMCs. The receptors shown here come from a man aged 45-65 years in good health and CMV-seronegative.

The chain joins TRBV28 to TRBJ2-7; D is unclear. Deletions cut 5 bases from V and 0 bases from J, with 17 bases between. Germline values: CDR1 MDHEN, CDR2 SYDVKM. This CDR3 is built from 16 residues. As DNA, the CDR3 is TGTGCCAGCAGTCCACTCAGCCGAGTGTCCTCCTACGAGCAGTACTTC. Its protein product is CASSPLSRVSSYEQYF.

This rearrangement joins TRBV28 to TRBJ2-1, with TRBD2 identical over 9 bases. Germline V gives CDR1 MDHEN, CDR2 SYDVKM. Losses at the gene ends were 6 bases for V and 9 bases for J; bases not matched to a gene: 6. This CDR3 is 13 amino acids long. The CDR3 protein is CASRAGGFSEQFF. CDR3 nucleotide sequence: TGTGCCAGCAGGGCGGGAGGGTTCAGTGAGCAGTTCTTC.

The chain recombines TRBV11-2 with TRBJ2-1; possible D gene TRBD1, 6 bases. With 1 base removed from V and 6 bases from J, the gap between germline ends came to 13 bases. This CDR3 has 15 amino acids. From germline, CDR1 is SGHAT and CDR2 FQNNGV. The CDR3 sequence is CASSLGQGRVNEQFF. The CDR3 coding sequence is TGTGCCAGCAGCTTAGGCCAGGGGAGAGTCAATGAGCAGTTCTTC.

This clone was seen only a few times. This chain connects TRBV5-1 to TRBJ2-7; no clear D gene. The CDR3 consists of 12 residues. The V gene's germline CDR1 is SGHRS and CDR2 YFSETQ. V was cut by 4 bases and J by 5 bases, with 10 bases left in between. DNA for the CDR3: TGCGCCAGCAGCGGGATGTCGGACGAGCAGTACTTC. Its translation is CASSGMSDEQYF.

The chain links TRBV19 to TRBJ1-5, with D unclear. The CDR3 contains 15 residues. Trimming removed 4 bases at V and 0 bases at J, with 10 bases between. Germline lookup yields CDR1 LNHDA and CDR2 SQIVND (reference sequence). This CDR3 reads CASSSSVRSNQPQHF. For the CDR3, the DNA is TGTGCCAGTAGTAGTTCGGTTCGTAGCAATCAGCCCCAGCATTTT.

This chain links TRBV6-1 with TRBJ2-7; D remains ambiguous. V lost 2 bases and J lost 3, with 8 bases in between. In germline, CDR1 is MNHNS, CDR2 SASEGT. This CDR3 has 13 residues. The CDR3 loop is CASSESNSYEQYF. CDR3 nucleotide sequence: TGTGCCAGCAGTGAAAGTAACAGCTACGAGCAGTACTTC.

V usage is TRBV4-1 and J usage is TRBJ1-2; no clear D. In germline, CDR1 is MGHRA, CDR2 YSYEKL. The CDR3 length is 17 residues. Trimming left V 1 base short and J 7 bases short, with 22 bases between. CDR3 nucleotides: TGCGCCAGCAGCCAAGGATGGGCCAGGTCGGTTCTAAGTGGCTACACCTTC. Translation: CASSQGWARSVLSGYTF.

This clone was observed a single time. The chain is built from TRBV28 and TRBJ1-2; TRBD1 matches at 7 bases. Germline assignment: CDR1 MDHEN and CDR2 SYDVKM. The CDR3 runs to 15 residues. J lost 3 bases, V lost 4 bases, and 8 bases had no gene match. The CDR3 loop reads CASSSVGQDDYGYTF. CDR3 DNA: TGTGCCAGCAGTTCGGTAGGACAGGATGACTATGGCTACACCTTC.

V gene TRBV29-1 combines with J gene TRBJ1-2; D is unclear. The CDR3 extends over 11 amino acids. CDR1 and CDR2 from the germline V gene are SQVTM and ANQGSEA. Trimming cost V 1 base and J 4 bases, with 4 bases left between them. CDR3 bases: TGCAGCGTTGAAGTAGGCTATGGCTACACCTTC. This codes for CSVEVGYGYTF.

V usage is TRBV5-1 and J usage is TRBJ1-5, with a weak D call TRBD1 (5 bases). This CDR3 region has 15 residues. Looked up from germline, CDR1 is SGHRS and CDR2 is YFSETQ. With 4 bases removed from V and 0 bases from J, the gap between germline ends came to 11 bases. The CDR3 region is CASSLGLDSNQPQHF. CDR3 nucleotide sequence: TGCGCCAGCAGCCTGGGACTGGATAGCAATCAGCCCCAGCATTTT.

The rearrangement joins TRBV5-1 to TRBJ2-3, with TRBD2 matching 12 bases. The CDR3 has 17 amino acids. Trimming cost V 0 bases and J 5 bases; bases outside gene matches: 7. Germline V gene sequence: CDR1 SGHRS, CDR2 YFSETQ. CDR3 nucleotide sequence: TGCGCCAGCAGCTTGGGACTAGCGGGGGCCCCCCGAGATACGCAGTATTTT. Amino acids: CASSLGLAGAPRDTQYF.

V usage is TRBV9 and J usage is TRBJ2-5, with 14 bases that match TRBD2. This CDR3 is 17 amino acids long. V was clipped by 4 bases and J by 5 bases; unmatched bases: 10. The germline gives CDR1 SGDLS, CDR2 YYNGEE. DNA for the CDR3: TGTGCCAGCAGCCCCGGGACTAGCGGGGGCCTCCAGGAGACCCAGTACTTC. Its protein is CASSPGTSGGLQETQYF.

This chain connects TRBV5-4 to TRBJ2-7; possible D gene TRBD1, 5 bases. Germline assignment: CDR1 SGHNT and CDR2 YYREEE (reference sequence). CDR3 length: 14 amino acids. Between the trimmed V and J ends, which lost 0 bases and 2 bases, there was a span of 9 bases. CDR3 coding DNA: TGTGCCAGCAGCTTGGTAGACAGCACCTACGAGCAGTACTTC. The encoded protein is CASSLVDSTYEQYF.